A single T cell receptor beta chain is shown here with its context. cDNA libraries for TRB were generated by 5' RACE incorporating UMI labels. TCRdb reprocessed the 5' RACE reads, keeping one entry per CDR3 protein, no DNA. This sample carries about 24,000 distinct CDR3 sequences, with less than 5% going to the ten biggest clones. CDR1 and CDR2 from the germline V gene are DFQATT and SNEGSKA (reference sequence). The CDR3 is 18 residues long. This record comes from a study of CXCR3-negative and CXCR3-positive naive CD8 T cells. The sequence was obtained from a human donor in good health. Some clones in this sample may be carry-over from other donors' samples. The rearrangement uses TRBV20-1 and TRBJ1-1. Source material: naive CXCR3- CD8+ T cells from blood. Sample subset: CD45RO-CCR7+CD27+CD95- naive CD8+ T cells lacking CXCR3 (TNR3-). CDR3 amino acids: CSALALSGELFMNTEAFF.